This TCR beta chain was profiled in a study of T-cell memory formation after mild COVID-19. TCRdb independently ran MiXCR on the 5' RACE reads; one entry per CDR3 protein. The sample includes about 340,000 distinct CDR3 sequences, about an eighth seen only once; the top ten take around a fifth. This clonotype was observed a handful of times. The CDR3 is 15 residues long. Germline V gives CDR1 SGHNT, CDR2 YYREEE (reference sequence). V shed 9 bases, J shed 2 bases, and the junction held 11 bases outside the gene matches. Material for sequencing was PBMCs or a T cell subset sorted from them (not recorded which). This TCR derives from a man between 18 and 35 years old who had mild COVID-19 (a few samples of this study predate the infection). Cell type and time point are not known. The chain uses TRBV5-4 and TRBJ2-3, with TRBD2 matching over 8 bases. The CDR3, as DNA: TGTGCCACCGGGGGGGCGACTAGTTTCACAGATACGCAGTATTTT. Its translation is CATGGATSFTDTQYF.